A selection of T cell receptor beta chains follows, all from one sample in a study of molecular identifiers for immune sequencing clone quantification. MiXCR was run by TCRdb on the PCR reads, yielding one entry per CDR3 protein. The profile shows about 640,000 distinct CDR3 sequences, 15% to 20% of them singletons. Sequencing was done on a sample of naive CD8+ T cells from blood, with Jurkat cell RNA spiked in. Every receptor here comes from a human donor in good health. Some libraries in this study had Jurkat cell RNA spiked in. CDR3s include the opening cysteine and the closing phenylalanine or tryptophan. The order of the fields is clone size, D gene, V gene, J gene, CDR3 protein, CDR3 DNA. A D gene is named only where the DNA matches it firmly. Clone size is shown for a subset of rows, as once, few, many or a class of expanded clone.

>-|-|TRBV19|TRBJ1-5
CASSTYREISTVNQPQHF
TGTGCCAGTAGTACCTACAGGGAAATTAGCACTGTCAATCAGCCCCAGCATTTT
>many|-|TRBV6-6|TRBJ1-1
CASKEGPRNTEAFF
TGTGCCAGCAAAGAGGGACCCAGGAACACTGAAGCTTTCTTT
>many|-|TRBV7-8|TRBJ2-2
CASSLVAAGELFF
TGTGCCAGCAGCTTAGTCGCAGCCGGGGAGCTGTTTTTT
>few|-|TRBV7-9|TRBJ1-3
CASSPKHDGSTIYF
TGTGCCAGCAGCCCCAAGCACGACGGCTCCACCATATATTTT
>-|TRBD1|TRBV6-5|TRBJ2-7
CASSYGGDSSYEQYF
TGTGCCAGCAGTTACGGTGGGGACAGCTCCTACGAGCAGTACTTC
>few|TRBD2|TRBV4-3|TRBJ2-2
CASSQVSGRAGGELFF
TGCGCCAGCAGCCAAGTCAGCGGGAGGGCTGGCGGGGAGCTGTTTTTT
>many|-|TRBV3-1|TRBJ2-1
CASSQGSWPQFF
TGTGCCAGCAGCCAAGGGTCCTGGCCGCAGTTCTTC
>many|-|TRBV12-3/TRBV12-4|TRBJ1-4
CASSSTEKATNEKLFF
TGTGCCAGCAGTTCGACAGAAAAAGCAACTAATGAAAAACTGTTTTTT
>few|-|TRBV9|TRBJ2-1
CASSGTGTASSYNEQFF
TGTGCCAGCAGCGGCACCGGGACCGCAAGCTCCTACAATGAGCAGTTCTTC
>many|-|TRBV20-1|TRBJ1-1
CSATQGIEAFF
TGCAGTGCAACCCAGGGTATTGAAGCTTTCTTT
>many|-|TRBV12-5|TRBJ2-6
CASGLVLGRANVLTF
TGTGCTAGTGGTTTGGTATTAGGAAGGGCCAACGTCCTGACTTTC
>many|TRBD1|TRBV28|TRBJ2-5
CASSPGQVQQETQYF
TGTGCCAGCAGTCCAGGACAGGTGCAACAAGAGACCCAGTACTTC
>many|-|TRBV4-3|TRBJ2-7
CASSQERRLDYEQYF
TGCGCCAGCAGCCAAGAGAGGCGCCTAGACTACGAGCAGTACTTC
>few|-|TRBV9|TRBJ1-2
CASSVGVGTYGYTF
TGTGCCAGCAGCGTAGGGGTCGGGACTTATGGCTACACCTTC
>many|TRBD1|TRBV6-2/TRBV6-3|TRBJ2-7
CASRPPGQVGYEQYF
TGTGCCAGCAGACCACCGGGACAGGTCGGATACGAGCAGTACTTC
>many|-|TRBV2|TRBJ1-5
CASSGDIYSNQPQHF
TGTGCCAGCAGTGGGGACATTTATAGCAATCAGCCCCAGCATTTT
>many|-|TRBV5-5|TRBJ2-3
CASSLFVGPDTQYF
TGTGCCAGCAGCTTGTTTGTCGGCCCAGATACGCAGTATTTT
>many|TRBD1|TRBV28|TRBJ2-3
CASSLNRDRVSDTQYF
TGTGCCAGCAGCCTAAACCGGGACAGGGTTTCAGATACGCAGTATTTT
>-|-|TRBV6-2/TRBV6-3|TRBJ2-7
CASSLLVYGDEQYF
TGTGCCAGCAGCTTACTAGTCTACGGAGACGAGCAGTACTTC
>many|-|TRBV29-1|TRBJ2-4
CSVGGTENIQYF
TGCAGCGTTGGGGGGACGGAAAACATTCAGTACTTC
>many|-|TRBV6-2/TRBV6-3|TRBJ1-1
CASSPRATEAFF
TGTGCCAGCAGTCCGCGGGCCACTGAAGCTTTCTTT
>few|-|TRBV7-3|TRBJ1-6
CASSPRTSSYNSPLHF
TGTGCCAGCAGCCCCCGGACAAGCTCCTATAATTCACCCCTCCACTTT
>many|TRBD2|TRBV13|TRBJ2-3
CASSSTAGTSSTDTQYF
TGTGCCAGCAGCTCTACGGCCGGGACTAGCAGCACAGATACGCAGTATTTT
>many|-|TRBV28|TRBJ1-5
CASSFWGSNQPQHF
TGTGCCAGCAGTTTCTGGGGTAGCAATCAGCCCCAGCATTTT
>many|TRBD1|TRBV4-2|TRBJ1-1
CASSQEGGLTEAFF
TGTGCCAGCAGCCAAGAAGGGGGCTTAACTGAAGCTTTCTTT
>many|-|TRBV5-5|TRBJ1-3
CASSSDFLPNTIYF
TGTGCCAGCAGCTCGGACTTTCTCCCGAACACCATATATTTT
>many|-|TRBV14|TRBJ2-3
CASSQEGPLVLTDTQYF
TGTGCCAGCAGCCAAGAGGGACCTCTCGTTCTCACAGATACGCAGTATTTT
>few|TRBD1|TRBV2|TRBJ1-1
CASSDPRGSRNTEAFF
TGTGCCAGCAGTGATCCCAGGGGGAGTAGGAACACTGAAGCTTTCTTT
>many|-|TRBV7-9|TRBJ1-1
CASEGLNTEAFF
TGTGCCAGCGAAGGTTTGAACACTGAAGCTTTCTTT
>few|-|TRBV6-2/TRBV6-3|TRBJ2-7
CASSATVSLVHEQYF
TGTGCCAGCAGCGCTACAGTATCCCTCGTGCACGAGCAGTACTTC
>many|-|TRBV12-3/TRBV12-4|TRBJ2-5
CASTPHPPGTPKETQYF
TGTGCCAGCACTCCCCATCCCCCCGGGACACCAAAAGAGACCCAGTACTTC
>-|-|TRBV9|TRBJ2-3
CVSSVGYSPGDTQYF
TGTGTCAGCAGCGTGGGGTATAGCCCCGGAGATACGCAGTATTTT
>-|-|TRBV29-1|TRBJ2-7
CSVERGASYEQYF
TGCAGCGTTGAGAGAGGAGCCTCCTACGAGCAGTACTTC
>-|-|TRBV9|TRBJ2-7
CASSAQVYPYEQYF
TGTGCCAGCAGCGCGCAGGTTTACCCCTACGAGCAGTACTTC
>many|-|TRBV4-1|TRBJ2-3
CASSQEPSTTSSDTQYF
TGCGCCAGCAGCCAAGAGCCCTCCACCACCAGCTCAGATACGCAGTATTTT
>-|TRBD1|TRBV6-4|TRBJ2-2
CASSDWDRGPTGELFF
TGTGCCAGCAGTGATTGGGACAGGGGGCCCACCGGGGAGCTGTTTTTT
>-|-|TRBV7-2|TRBJ2-7
CASSLGPFTTPSYEQSF
TGTGCCAGCAGCTTAGGACCTTTTACCACACCTTCCTACGAGCAGTCCTTC
>-|TRBD1|TRBV7-9|TRBJ2-5
CASRPSTGVWDETQYF
TGTGCCAGCAGACCCTCGACAGGGGTGTGGGACGAGACCCAGTACTTC
>-|-|TRBV19|TRBJ2-1
CASSIADTFSYNEQFF
TGTGCCAGTAGTATAGCGGACACCTTCTCCTACAATGAGCAGTTCTTC